This T cell receptor beta chain was obtained from a study of shared T cell receptors in the human thymus. The germline CDR1 and CDR2 sequences are SGHRS and YFSETQ. This CDR3 contains 16 residues. Trimming took 4 bases from V and 3 from J, leaving 19 bases between them. Clones were read by immunoSEQ multiplex PCR, and TCRdb kept only the in-frame ones, dropping some. This table has 630,000 or so clones, about 90% appearing once. This sample also belongs to another study, concerning human thymus T cells. That paper states: Thymus tissue was removed during corrective cardiac surgery. Overlap was high between thymic repertoires from unrelated individuals, as reported in related research.

This clonotype originated in a boy younger than two with a congenital heart defect. The gene calls are TRBV5-1 and TRBJ2-5; D may be TRBD2 (7 bases). Input material: thymocytes. The CDR3 loop reads CASSQRGGATKETQYF. CDR3 in DNA: TGCGCCAGCAGCCAGAGGGGGGGAGCGACTAAAGAGACCCAGTACTTC.